This entry lists 24 T cell receptor beta chains sequenced from one sample in a study of vaccination and CD4 T cells after COVID-19. No antigens are known for them. Sample treatment: approximately 10-day PBMC culture with coronavirus spike peptide pools or control peptides (ViraFEST assay). With the Oncomine TCR Beta short-read assay, DNA from cultured CD4+ T cells was sequenced. One entry per CDR3 protein, called by TCRdb with MiXCR from the PCR reads. The table has 15,000 to 20,000 distinct CDR3 sequences, around 46% seen once. This material consisted of CD4+ T cells from blood, cultured in vitro, taken after SARS-CoV-2 vaccination. The source is a human donor who had recovered from COVID-19.

The chain has TRBV7-8 and TRBJ2-2, with 8 bases matching TRBD1. Germline-derived CDR1 and CDR2 are SGHVS and FQNEAQ. The V segment lost 5 bases and the J segment 4 bases; nucleotides outside the gene matches: 12. The CDR3 is made up of 17 amino acids. As DNA, the CDR3 is TGTGCCAGCAGCCATGAGATCGGACAGGGAGGCACCGGGGAGCTGTTTTTT. It encodes CASSHEIGQGGTGELFF.

This chain links TRBV6-4 with TRBJ2-2; 11 bases agree with TRBD2. This CDR3 comprises 16 residues. Per the germline V gene, CDR1 is MRHNA and CDR2 is SNTAGT. V was pared by 0 bases and J by 3 bases, with 0 bases of the junction left unmatched. CDR3 nucleotides: TGTGCCAGCAGTGACTCGACTAGCGGGGACACCGGGGAGCTGTTTTTT. Protein: CASSDSTSGDTGELFF.

This clonotype was seen a few times. The rearrangement uses TRBV24-1 and TRBJ2-5, with 8 bases aligning to TRBD2. Trimming cost V 2 bases and J 2 bases; bases outside gene matches: 9. The CDR3 loop spans 17 amino acids. The germline CDR1 and CDR2 sequences are KGHDR and SFDVKD. CDR3 DNA: TGTGCCACCAGTGATTCGTATCCGACTAGCGTACAAGAGACCCAGTACTTC. Its protein product is CATSDSYPTSVQETQYF.

This clonotype has a handful of counts. This chain uses TRBV28 with TRBJ2-7; D possibly corresponds to TRBD1 (7 bases). CDR1 MDHEN and CDR2 SYDVKM come from the germline V gene. Trimming took 6 bases from V and 7 from J, leaving 22 bases between them. The CDR3 is 15 residues long. The CDR3 DNA reads as TGTGCCAGCAGCCGCCCAGGAGAGGGGGCGGGAGAGCAGTACTTC. As protein: CASSRPGEGAGEQYF.

The rearrangement uses TRBV9 and TRBJ1-2; TRBD1 might be the D (5 bases). Germline lookup yields CDR1 SGDLS and CDR2 YYNGEE. The CDR3 runs 16 residues. V dropped 4 bases and J dropped 5 bases, with 21 bases sitting between them. CDR3 in DNA: TGTGCCAGCAGCAAAACTGTCGGGGCCCGGAGTTATGGCTACACCTTC. Its protein product is CASSKTVGARSYGYTF.

This clonotype was seen once. The rearrangement joins TRBV20-1 to TRBJ2-7; D gene uncertain. Trimming took 3 bases from V and 0 from J, leaving 6 bases between them. The CDR3 is made up of 12 amino acids. Germline CDR1 and CDR2: DFQATT and SNEGSKA (reference sequence). The CDR3, as DNA: TGCAGTGCTAGTTACAGCTCCTACGAGCAGTACTTC. It translates to CSASYSSYEQYF.

The table lists this clonotype with a count of one. This rearrangement joins TRBV2 to TRBJ1-5, with D hard to call. Germline V gene data show CDR1 as SNHLY and CDR2 as FYNNEI. CDR3 length: 15 amino acids. The V gene lost 2 bases and the J gene lost 0 bases, with 8 bases spanning the gap. The CDR3 region is CASSERVHSNQPQHF. For the CDR3, the DNA is TGTGCCAGCAGTGAAAGGGTCCATAGCAATCAGCCCCAGCATTTT.

The V and J genes are TRBV20-1 and TRBJ1-6; perhaps TRBD1 as D (5 bases). Looked up from germline, CDR1 is DFQATT and CDR2 is SNEGSKA (reference sequence). The CDR3 has 16 amino acids. With 0 bases removed from V and 5 bases from J, the gap between germline ends came to 14 bases. CDR3 nucleotide sequence: TGCAGTGCTAGAGAACAGGTCCGGAGGAATAATTCACCCCTCCACTTT. Amino acids: CSAREQVRRNNSPLHF.

This chain connects TRBV20-1 to TRBJ1-5; TRBD1 matches 8 bases. There are 14 residues in the CDR3. Trimming took 2 bases from V and 10 from J; bases not matched to a gene: 10. Germline loops: CDR1 DFQATT, CDR2 SNEGSKA (reference sequence). CDR3: CSARQTGAQGPQHF. In nucleotides, the CDR3 is TGCAGTGCTAGACAGACAGGGGCCCAGGGCCCCCAGCATTTT.

This rearrangement joins TRBV12-3 or TRBV12-4 to TRBJ1-2; 7 nucleotides agree with TRBD1. The CDR3 has 13 amino acids. V trimming: 3 bases; J trimming: 5 bases; junction bases outside the gene matches: 3. The CDR3 coding sequence is TGTGCCAGCAGTTTCAGGACAGGTTATGGCTACACCTTC. Translated, it gives CASSFRTGYGYTF.

The table lists this clonotype with a few counts. CDR3 DNA: TGTGCCAGCAGTTTCCGGGACAGGTTGGAAAAACTGTTTTTT. This encodes CASSFRDRLEKLFF. J is TRBJ1-4 and V is TRBV27; TRBD1 matches 8 bases. The junction had 5 bases not matched to a gene; V was cut back by 3 bases and J by 8 bases. This CDR3 spans 14 amino acids. Germline V lookup: CDR1 MNHEY, CDR2 SMNVEV (reference sequence). Supplemented by reference TRBV27 and TRBJ1-4, the full variable domain reads EAQVTQNPRYLITVTGKKLTVTCSQNMNHEYMSWYRQDPGLGLRQIYYSMNVEVTDKGDVPEGYKVSRKEKRNFPLILESPSPNQTSLYFCASSFRDRLEKLFFGSGTQLSVL.

The J gene is TRBJ2-1, the V gene TRBV7-3; 13 bases align to TRBD2. This CDR3 spans 15 amino acids. Germline V gene sequence: CDR1 SGHTA, CDR2 FQGTGA. The trim removed 5 bases at V and 9 bases at J, leaving 7 bases unmatched. The CDR3 DNA follows: TGTGCCAGCAGCCCAGGACTAGCGGGAGTAGCTGAGCAGTTCTTC. As protein: CASSPGLAGVAEQFF.

The chain is built from TRBV7-2 and TRBJ2-7; 8 bases fit TRBD1. The V and J ends lost 6 bases and 7 bases, in that order; junction bases with no gene match: 11. CDR3 length: 14 residues. Germline assignment: CDR1 SGHTA and CDR2 FQGNSA. CDR3 sequence reads: CASSEPLQGEEQYF. The CDR3 nucleotides are TGTGCCAGCAGTGAGCCACTACAGGGGGAGGAGCAGTACTTC.

This clonotype is classed as medium-sized. This rearrangement joins TRBV24-1 to TRBJ2-1, with 7 bases that match TRBD2. The CDR3 is made up of 14 amino acids. The V and J ends lost 7 bases and 2 bases, in that order; junction bases with no gene match: 4. The germline V gene encodes CDR1 KGHDR and CDR2 SFDVKD. CDR3 nucleotide sequence: TGTGCCACCAGCGGGGCGGGGGCCTACAATGAGCAGTTCTTC. Translating it yields CATSGAGAYNEQFF.

The chain joins TRBV20-1 to TRBJ2-1; unclear D gene. Between the trimmed V and J ends, which lost 5 bases and 4 bases, there was a span of 21 bases. This CDR3 is 16 amino acids long. CDR1 and CDR2 (germline): DFQATT, SNEGSKA (reference sequence). The DNA of the CDR3 is TGCAGTGCTGAAAAGGACGCGGCCCACGGTTACAATGAGCAGTTCTTC. Translation gives CSAEKDAAHGYNEQFF.

The chain couples TRBV7-2 to TRBJ2-5; TRBD1 agrees at 8 bases. Germline V gene lookup returns CDR1 SGHTA and CDR2 FQGNSA. The CDR3 has 16 amino acids. Trimming removed 5 bases from V and 2 bases from J; junction bases left unmatched: 10. Here the CDR3 DNA reads TGTGCCAGCAGCAGACGGACAGGGACCGGGCAAGAGACCCAGTACTTC. Protein: CASSRRTGTGQETQYF.

CDR3 residues: CASSMGGRAYEQYF. CDR3 bases: TGTGCCAGTAGTATGGGAGGGAGGGCCTACGAGCAGTACTTC. This sequence joins TRBV19 and TRBJ2-7; 7 bases agree with TRBD2. The CDR3 has 14 amino acids. Germline CDR1 and CDR2: LNHDA and SQIVND (reference sequence). V gave up 3 bases and J gave up 2 bases; unmatched junction bases: 4.

This clonotype has more than one count but fewer than ten. The genes are TRBV2 and TRBJ2-6; D may be TRBD1 (5 bases). Germline lookup yields CDR1 SNHLY and CDR2 FYNNEI. Trimming took 5 bases from V and 2 from J, leaving 10 bases between them. The CDR3 totals 15 residues. For the CDR3, the DNA is TGTGCCAGCAGTCCAGGGATCCCTGGGGCCAACGTCCTGACTTTC. This codes for CASSPGIPGANVLTF.

This clonotype is medium-sized (0.01 to 0.1%). The rearrangement uses TRBV12-3 or TRBV12-4 and TRBJ2-1, with TRBD2 matching over 9 bases. This CDR3 has 16 amino acids. The ends lost 8 bases at V and 0 bases at J; junction bases unmatched: 8. CDR3: CASGTREGISYNEQFF. In nucleotides, the CDR3 is TGTGCCAGCGGAACGCGGGAGGGTATCTCCTACAATGAGCAGTTCTTC.

This clonotype occurred a few times. The chain has TRBV6-1 and TRBJ1-2; D is perhaps TRBD1 (5 bases). Trimming stripped 7 bases from V and 6 bases from J, with 15 bases between. The CDR3 has 13 amino acids. Germline CDR1 MNHNS, CDR2 SASEGT. The CDR3, as DNA: TGTGCCAGCACCAGAGGCAGGGAAAATGGCTACACCTTC. This translates into CASTRGRENGYTF.

This clonotype was seen more than once but under ten times. The chain is built from TRBV2 and TRBJ1-3, with D perhaps matching TRBD1 (5 bases). Per the germline V gene, CDR1 is SNHLY and CDR2 is FYNNEI. This CDR3 has 14 amino acids. The germline V and J ends were trimmed by 7 bases and 0 bases, with 10 bases remaining between them. Here the CDR3 reads CASTQGVSGNTIYF. Written as DNA, the CDR3 is TGTGCCAGCACTCAGGGCGTCTCTGGAAACACCATATATTTT. The variable domain in full, completed from reference TRBV2 and TRBJ1-3, reads EPEVTQTPSHQVTQMGQEVILRCVPISNHLYFYWYRQILGQKVEFLVSFYNNEISEKSEIFDDQFSVERPDGSNFTLKIRSTKLEDSAMYFCASTQGVSGNTIYFGEGSWLTVV.

The gene calls are TRBV20-1 and TRBJ2-7, with D uncertain. Germline V gene sequence: CDR1 DFQATT, CDR2 SNEGSKA (reference sequence). Trimming cost V 6 bases and J 2 bases, with 11 bases left between them. CDR3 length equals 12 residues. CDR3 nucleotide sequence: TGCAGTGCCGCTGACACCACCTACGAGCAGTACTTC. Its protein product is CSAADTTYEQYF.

The chain links TRBV12-3 or TRBV12-4 to TRBJ1-5; possibly TRBD1 for D (5 bases). V was shortened by 5 bases and J by 6 bases, with 8 bases between the two germline ends. The CDR3 spans 12 residues. CDR3 sequence reads: CASSPGSQPQHF. CDR3 nucleotides: TGTGCCAGCAGTCCAGGGAGTCAGCCCCAGCATTTT.

This rearrangement joins TRBV6-5 to TRBJ2-6; no clear D. This CDR3 has 15 residues. V lost 2 bases to trimming and J lost 0 bases, with 5 bases between them. The V gene's germline CDR1 is MNHEY and CDR2 SVGAGI. CDR3 nucleotides: TGTGCCAGCAGTTACGCGGTCTCTGGGGCCAACGTCCTGACTTTC. Residues: CASSYAVSGANVLTF.